Following are 11 T cell receptor beta chains from one sample sequenced in a study of OX40 agonist ivuxolimab in advanced cancers. Produced via immunoSEQ multiplex PCR; TCRdb's table is partial and in-frame only. The sample consists of about 100,000 clones, roughly 90% of them appearing once. The source material was CD4+ or CD8+ T cells sorted from blood, sampled in a trial of the OX40 agonist ivuxolimab. Source of these receptors: an adult with an advanced solid tumor such as melanoma, head and neck, liver or kidney cancer.

A single count supports this clone. This chain connects TRBV28 to TRBJ2-2, with D unclear. This CDR3 has 14 residues. Trimming pared 6 bases from V and 3 bases from J, leaving 11 bases between. In germline, CDR1 is MDHEN, CDR2 SYDVKM. The chain's CDR3 is CASSPRPYTGELFF. The CDR3 nucleotides read TGTGCCAGCAGCCCTCGACCATACACCGGGGAGCTGTTTTTT. Full variable domain (rest looked up from reference TRBV28 and TRBJ2-2): DVKVTQSSRYLVKRTGEKVFLECVQDMDHENMFWYRQDPGLGLRLIYFSYDVKMKEKGDIPEGYSVSREKKERFSLILESASTNQTSMYLCASSPRPYTGELFFGEGSRLTVL.

This clone was seen just once. The chain links TRBV11-2 to TRBJ2-1; D is tentatively TRBD1 or TRBD2 (5 bases each). V lost 1 base and J lost 5, with 9 bases in between. CDR1 is SGHAT and CDR2 is FQNNGV in the germline V gene. The length of the CDR3 is 14 residues. The CDR3 region is CASSLVMGDNEQFF. The DNA for the CDR3 is TGTGCCAGCAGCTTAGTTATGGGGGACAATGAGCAGTTCTTC.

The chain has TRBV11-2 and TRBJ1-1; the match to TRBD1 covers 8 bases. The CDR3 length is 15 residues. Germline V gives CDR1 SGHAT, CDR2 FQNNGV. The V gene end was trimmed by 3 bases and the J gene end by 3 bases; junction bases not matched to a gene: 6. CDR3 DNA: TGTGCCAGCAGCTTCCGACAGGGGAGGGACACTGAAGCTTTCTTT. As protein: CASSFRQGRDTEAFF.

The chain has TRBV18 and TRBJ2-2; D possibly corresponds to TRBD1 (5 bases). Trimming stripped 4 bases from V and 1 base from J, with 10 bases between. Germline V lookup: CDR1 KGHSH, CDR2 LQKENI. This CDR3 region has 15 residues. For the CDR3, the DNA is TGTGCCAGCTCACAGGGGCAGATGAACACCGGGGAGCTGTTTTTT. Amino acid sequence: CASSQGQMNTGELFF. Full variable domain (remainder filled in from reference TRBV18 and TRBJ2-2): NAGVMQNPRHLVRRRGQEARLRCSPMKGHSHVYWYRQLPEEGLKFMVYLQKENIIDESGMPKERFSAEFPKEGPSILRIQQVVRGDSAAYFCASSQGQMNTGELFFGEGSRLTVL.

The chain employs TRBV5-1 and TRBJ1-1, with 8 bases identical to TRBD1. V shed 6 bases, J shed 0 bases, and the junction held 13 bases outside the gene matches. From germline, CDR1 is SGHRS and CDR2 YFSETQ. This CDR3 is built from 17 residues. The DNA for the CDR3 is TGCGCCAGCAACTTACGGACAGGGCCTATTTTGAACACTGAAGCTTTCTTT. Translating it yields CASNLRTGPILNTEAFF. Full variable domain (missing parts from reference TRBV5-1 and TRBJ1-1): KAGVTQTPRYLIKTRGQQVTLSCSPISGHRSVSWYQQTPGQGLQFLFEYFSETQRNKGNFPGRFSGRQFSNSRSEMNVSTLELGDSALYLCASNLRTGPILNTEAFFGQGTRLTVV.

V is TRBV18 and J is TRBJ2-6, with 7 bases that match TRBD2. Germline V gene sequence: CDR1 KGHSH, CDR2 LQKENI. V lost 3 bases, J lost 3 bases, and 2 bases stayed unmatched. The CDR3 is 15 residues long. The CDR3 loop reads CASSPIAGGANVLTF. CDR3 nucleotides: TGTGCCAGCTCACCTATAGCGGGTGGGGCCAACGTCCTGACTTTC.

This clone was seen just once. The chain recombines TRBV19 with TRBJ1-2; 10 bases line up with TRBD1. CDR1 and CDR2 (germline): LNHDA, SQIVND (reference sequence). With 3 bases clipped from V and 5 bases from J, the junction kept 6 bases outside the gene matches. The CDR3 is 15 residues long. CDR3: CASSMPGTGVYGYTF. The CDR3 DNA reads TGTGCCAGTAGTATGCCCGGGACAGGGGTTTATGGCTACACCTTC.

The chain is built from TRBV7-6 and TRBJ2-7, with D hard to call. V dropped 4 bases and J dropped 0 bases, with 10 bases sitting between them. Per the germline V gene, CDR1 is SGHVS and CDR2 is FNYEAQ. CDR3 length: 14 residues. The CDR3 sequence is CASSSMVGSYEQYF. The CDR3 DNA reads TGTGCCAGCAGCTCTATGGTGGGCTCCTACGAGCAGTACTTC.

The rearrangement uses TRBV28 and TRBJ1-4; possibly TRBD1 for D (5 bases). In germline, CDR1 is MDHEN, CDR2 SYDVKM. Trimming shortened V by 8 bases and J by 6 bases, and 16 bases separated the two germline ends. The CDR3 consists of 14 residues. The CDR3 DNA reads TGTGCCAGCCTTAAGGGGAATTGGGATGAAAAACTGTTTTTT. Its translation is CASLKGNWDEKLFF.

The chain carries TRBV2 and TRBJ2-2, with 9 nucleotides matching TRBD1. This CDR3 contains 15 residues. Germline values: CDR1 SNHLY, CDR2 FYNNEI. Trimming cost V 6 bases and J 3 bases; bases outside gene matches: 5. The CDR3 region is CASRPRTGDTGELFF. DNA of the CDR3: TGTGCCAGCAGGCCCCGGACAGGGGACACCGGGGAGCTGTTTTTT.

The V and J genes are TRBV19 and TRBJ2-2; D possibly corresponds to TRBD1 (5 bases). Germline assignment: CDR1 LNHDA and CDR2 SQIVND (reference sequence). V was shortened by 5 bases and J by 6 bases, with 10 bases between the two germline ends. CDR3 length: 13 residues. CDR3 sequence: CASSLRVAGELFF. The CDR3 coding sequence is TGTGCCAGTAGTCTCAGGGTTGCCGGGGAGCTGTTTTTT.